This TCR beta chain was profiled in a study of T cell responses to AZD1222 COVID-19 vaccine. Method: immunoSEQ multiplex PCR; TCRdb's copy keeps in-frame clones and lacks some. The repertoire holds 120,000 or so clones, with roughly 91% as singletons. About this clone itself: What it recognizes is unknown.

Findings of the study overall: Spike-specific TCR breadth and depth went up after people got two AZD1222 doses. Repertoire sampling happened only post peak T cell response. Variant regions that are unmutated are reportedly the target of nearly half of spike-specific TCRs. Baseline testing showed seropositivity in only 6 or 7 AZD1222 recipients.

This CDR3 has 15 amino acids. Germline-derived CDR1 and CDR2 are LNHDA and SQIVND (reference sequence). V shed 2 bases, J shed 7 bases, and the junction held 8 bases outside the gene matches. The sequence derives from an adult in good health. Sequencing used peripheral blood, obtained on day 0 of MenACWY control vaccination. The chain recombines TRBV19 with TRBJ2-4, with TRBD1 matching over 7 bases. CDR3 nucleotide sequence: TGTGCCAGTAGTATAACTCGGACAGGTACGAACATTCAGTACTTC. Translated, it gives CASSITRTGTNIQYF.